This T cell receptor (beta chain) was found in a study of cytomegalovirus exposure and HLA in healthy donors. The CDR3 sequence is 13 residues long. With 4 bases clipped from V and 14 bases from J, the junction kept 9 bases outside the gene matches. From germline, CDR1 is SGHRS and CDR2 YFSETQ. PCR involved 60 Vbeta and 13 Jbeta primers. Clones were read by immunoSEQ multiplex PCR, and TCRdb kept only the in-frame ones, dropping some. Here the sample spans about 160,000 clones, 60% to 80% being singletons. The origin of this receptor is a male donor in good health and CMV-seronegative. J is TRBJ1-6 and V is TRBV5-1; 7 bases agree with TRBD1. Sequenced sample: PBMCs. As DNA, the CDR3 is TGCGCCAGCAGCCTTACGACAGGGAGGTCCCTCCACTTT. The encoded protein is CASSLTTGRSLHF.